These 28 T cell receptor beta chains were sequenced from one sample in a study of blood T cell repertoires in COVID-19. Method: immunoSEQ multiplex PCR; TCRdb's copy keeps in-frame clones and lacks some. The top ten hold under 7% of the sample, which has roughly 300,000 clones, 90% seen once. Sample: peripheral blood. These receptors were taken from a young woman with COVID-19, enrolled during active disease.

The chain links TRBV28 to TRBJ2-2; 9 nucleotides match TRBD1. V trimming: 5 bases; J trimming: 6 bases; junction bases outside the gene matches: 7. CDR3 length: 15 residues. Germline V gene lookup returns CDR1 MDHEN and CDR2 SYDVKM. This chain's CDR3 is CASSGTGRDAGELFF. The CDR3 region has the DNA TGTGCCAGCAGTGGGACAGGGAGGGACGCCGGGGAGCTGTTTTTT.

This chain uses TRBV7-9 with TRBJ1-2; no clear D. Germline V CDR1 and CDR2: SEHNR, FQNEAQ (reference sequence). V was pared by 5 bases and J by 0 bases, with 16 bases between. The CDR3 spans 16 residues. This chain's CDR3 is CASSPLLLKPNYGYTF. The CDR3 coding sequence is TGTGCCAGCAGCCCCCTGCTATTAAAGCCTAACTATGGCTACACCTTC.

The CDR3, as DNA: TGTGCCAGCAGCTTGGTGGGCGGGAGGACGACAGATACGCAGTATTTT. Its protein product is CASSLVGGRTTDTQYF. The rearrangement uses TRBV5-4 and TRBJ2-3, with 8 positions matching TRBD2. Germline-derived CDR1 and CDR2 are SGHNT and YYREEE (reference sequence). The CDR3 spans 16 residues. The ends lost 0 bases at V and 3 bases at J; junction bases unmatched: 6.

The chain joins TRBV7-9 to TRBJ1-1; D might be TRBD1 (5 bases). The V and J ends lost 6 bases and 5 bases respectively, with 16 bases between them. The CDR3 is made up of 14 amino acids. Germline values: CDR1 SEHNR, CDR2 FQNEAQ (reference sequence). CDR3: CASSQTAGRTEAFF. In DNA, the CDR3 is TGTGCCAGCAGTCAAACAGCAGGGAGGACTGAAGCTTTCTTT.

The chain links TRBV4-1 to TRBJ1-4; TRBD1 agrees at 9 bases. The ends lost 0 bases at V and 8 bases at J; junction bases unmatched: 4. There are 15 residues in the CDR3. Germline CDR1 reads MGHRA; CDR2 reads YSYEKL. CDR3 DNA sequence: TGCGCCAGCAGCCAAGATCAACAGGGGGCCGAAAAACTGTTTTTT. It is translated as CASSQDQQGAEKLFF.

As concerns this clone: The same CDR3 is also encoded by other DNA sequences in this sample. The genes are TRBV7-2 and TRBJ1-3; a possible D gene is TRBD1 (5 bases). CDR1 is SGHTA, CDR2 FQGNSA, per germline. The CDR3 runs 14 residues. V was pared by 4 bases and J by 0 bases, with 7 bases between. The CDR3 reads CASSSGSSGNTIYF. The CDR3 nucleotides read TGTGCCAGCAGCTCAGGGTCCTCTGGAAACACCATATATTTT.

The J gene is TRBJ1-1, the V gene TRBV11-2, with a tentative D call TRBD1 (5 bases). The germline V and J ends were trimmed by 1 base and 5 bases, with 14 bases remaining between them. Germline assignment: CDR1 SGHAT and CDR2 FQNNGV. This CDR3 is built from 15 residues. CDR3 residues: CASSLAPTGVTEAFF. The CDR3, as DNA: TGTGCCAGCAGCTTAGCCCCGACGGGGGTGACTGAAGCTTTCTTT.

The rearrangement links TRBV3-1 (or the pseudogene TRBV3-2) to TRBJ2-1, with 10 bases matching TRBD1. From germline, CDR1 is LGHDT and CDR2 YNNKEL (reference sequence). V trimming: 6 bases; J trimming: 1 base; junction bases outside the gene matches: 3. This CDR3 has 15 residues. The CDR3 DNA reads TGTGCCAGCAGGCAGGACAGGGGGTCCTACAATGAGCAGTTCTTC. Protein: CASRQDRGSYNEQFF.

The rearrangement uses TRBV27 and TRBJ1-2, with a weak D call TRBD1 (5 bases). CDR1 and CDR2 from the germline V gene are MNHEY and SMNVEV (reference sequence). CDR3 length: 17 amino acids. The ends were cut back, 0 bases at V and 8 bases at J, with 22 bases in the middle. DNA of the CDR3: TGTGCCAGCAGTTTATCCCGTACAGGCCGCGAGCTGGGAGGCTACACCTTC. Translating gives CASSLSRTGRELGGYTF.

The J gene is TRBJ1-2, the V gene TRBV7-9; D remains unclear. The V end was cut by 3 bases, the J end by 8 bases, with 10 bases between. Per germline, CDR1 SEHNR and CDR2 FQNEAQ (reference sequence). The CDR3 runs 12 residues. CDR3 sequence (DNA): TGTGCCAGCAGCTTGGAGGGATGGGGCTACACCTTC. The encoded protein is CASSLEGWGYTF.

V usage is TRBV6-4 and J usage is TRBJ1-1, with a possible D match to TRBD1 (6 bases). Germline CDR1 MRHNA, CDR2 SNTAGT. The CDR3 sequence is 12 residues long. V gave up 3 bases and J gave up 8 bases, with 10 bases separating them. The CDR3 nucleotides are TGTGCCAGCAGTGATCTCAGGGGCGAAGCTTTCTTT. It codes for CASSDLRGEAFF.

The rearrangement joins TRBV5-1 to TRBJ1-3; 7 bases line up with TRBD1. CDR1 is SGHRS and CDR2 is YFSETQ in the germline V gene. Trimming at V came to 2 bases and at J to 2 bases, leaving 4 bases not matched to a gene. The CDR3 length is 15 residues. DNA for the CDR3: TGCGCCAGCAGCTTAAGGCAGGGGGCTGGAAACACCATATATTTT. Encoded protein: CASSLRQGAGNTIYF.

CDR3 in amino acids: CASSQDGGEIRETQYF. CDR3 bases: TGCGCCAGCAGCCAAGATGGCGGGGAGATCCGGGAGACCCAGTACTTC. The V call is TRBV4-3, the J call TRBJ2-5; TRBD2 is a possible D gene (6 bases). The V end lost 0 bases, the J end lost 5 bases, and 16 bases lay between the germline ends. This CDR3 region has 16 residues. Germline V gene data show CDR1 as LGHNA and CDR2 as YSLEER.

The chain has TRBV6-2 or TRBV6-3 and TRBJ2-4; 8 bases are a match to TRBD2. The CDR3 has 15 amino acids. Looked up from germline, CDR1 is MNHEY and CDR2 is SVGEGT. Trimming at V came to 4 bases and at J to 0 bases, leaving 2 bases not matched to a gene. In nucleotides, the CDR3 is TGTGCCAGCAGTTTAGCGGGAATAGCCAAAAACATTCAGTACTTC. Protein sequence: CASSLAGIAKNIQYF.

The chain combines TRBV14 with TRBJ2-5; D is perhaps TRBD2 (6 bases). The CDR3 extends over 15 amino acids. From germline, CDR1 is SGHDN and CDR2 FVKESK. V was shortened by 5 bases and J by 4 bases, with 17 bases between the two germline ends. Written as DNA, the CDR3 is TGTGCCAGCAGCGGGACGGGACTTCTCCGAGAGACCCAGTACTTC. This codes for CASSGTGLLRETQYF.

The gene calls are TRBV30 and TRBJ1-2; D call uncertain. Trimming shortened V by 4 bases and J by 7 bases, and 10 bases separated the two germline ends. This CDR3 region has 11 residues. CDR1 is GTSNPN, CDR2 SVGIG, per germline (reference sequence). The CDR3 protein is CAWNGFSGYTF. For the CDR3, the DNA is TGTGCCTGGAACGGTTTTAGTGGCTACACCTTC.

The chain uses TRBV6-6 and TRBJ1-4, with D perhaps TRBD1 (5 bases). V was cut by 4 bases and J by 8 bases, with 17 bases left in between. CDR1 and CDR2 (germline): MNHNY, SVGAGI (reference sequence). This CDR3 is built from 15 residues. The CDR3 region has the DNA TGTGCCAGCAGTTCCGGGGGGAGGGTTTTCGAAAAACTGTTTTTT. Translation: CASSSGGRVFEKLFF.

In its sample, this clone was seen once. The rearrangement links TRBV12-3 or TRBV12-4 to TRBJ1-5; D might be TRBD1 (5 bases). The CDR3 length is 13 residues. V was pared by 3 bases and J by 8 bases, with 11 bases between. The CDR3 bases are TGTGCCAGCAGTTTGGCGGGGGGAGAGCCCCAGCATTTT. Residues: CASSLAGGEPQHF.

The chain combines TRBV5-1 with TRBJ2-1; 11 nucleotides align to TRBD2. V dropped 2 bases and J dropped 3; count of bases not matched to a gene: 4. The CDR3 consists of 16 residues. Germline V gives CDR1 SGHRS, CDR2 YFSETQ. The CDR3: CASSFNSGRGYNEQFF. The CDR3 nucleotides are TGCGCCAGCAGCTTCAATAGCGGGAGGGGCTACAATGAGCAGTTCTTC.

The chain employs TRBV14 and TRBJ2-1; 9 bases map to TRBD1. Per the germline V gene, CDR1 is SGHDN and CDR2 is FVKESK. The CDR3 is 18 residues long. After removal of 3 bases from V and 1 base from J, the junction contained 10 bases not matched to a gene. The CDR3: CASSQFLGTGYSYNEQFF. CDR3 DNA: TGTGCCAGCAGCCAGTTCCTGGGGACAGGGTATTCCTACAATGAGCAGTTCTTC.

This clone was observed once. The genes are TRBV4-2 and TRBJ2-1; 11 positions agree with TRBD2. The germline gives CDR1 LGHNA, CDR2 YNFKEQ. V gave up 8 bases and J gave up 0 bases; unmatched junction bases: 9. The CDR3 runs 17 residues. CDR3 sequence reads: CASGRGTSGSSYNEQFF. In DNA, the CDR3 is TGTGCCAGCGGAAGGGGGACTAGCGGAAGCTCCTACAATGAGCAGTTCTTC.

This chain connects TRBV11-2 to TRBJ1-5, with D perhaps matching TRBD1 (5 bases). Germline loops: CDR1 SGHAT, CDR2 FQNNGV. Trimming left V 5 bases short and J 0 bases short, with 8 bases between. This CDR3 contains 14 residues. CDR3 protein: CASSPQGSNQPQHF. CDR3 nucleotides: TGTGCCAGCAGCCCCCAGGGTAGCAATCAGCCCCAGCATTTT.

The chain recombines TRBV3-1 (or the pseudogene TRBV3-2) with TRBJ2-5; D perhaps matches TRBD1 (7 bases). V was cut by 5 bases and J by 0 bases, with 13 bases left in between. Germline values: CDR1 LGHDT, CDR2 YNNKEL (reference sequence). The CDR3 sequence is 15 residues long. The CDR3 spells CASSYGGTDQETQYF. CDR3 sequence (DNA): TGTGCCAGCAGCTACGGCGGGACAGACCAAGAGACCCAGTACTTC.

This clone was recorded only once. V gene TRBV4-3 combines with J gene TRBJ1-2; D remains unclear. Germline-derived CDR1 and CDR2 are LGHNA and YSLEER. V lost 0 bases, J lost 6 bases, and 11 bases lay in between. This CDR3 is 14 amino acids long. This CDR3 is CASSQDPGSHGYTF. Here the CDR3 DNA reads TGCGCCAGCAGCCAAGATCCGGGTTCGCATGGCTACACCTTC.

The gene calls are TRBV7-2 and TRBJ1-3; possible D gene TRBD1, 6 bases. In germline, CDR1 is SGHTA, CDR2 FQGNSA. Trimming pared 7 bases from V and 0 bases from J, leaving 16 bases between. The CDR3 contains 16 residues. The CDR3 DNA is TGTGCCAGCACCCCATACAGGGACCCCTCTGGAAACACCATATATTTT. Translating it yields CASTPYRDPSGNTIYF.

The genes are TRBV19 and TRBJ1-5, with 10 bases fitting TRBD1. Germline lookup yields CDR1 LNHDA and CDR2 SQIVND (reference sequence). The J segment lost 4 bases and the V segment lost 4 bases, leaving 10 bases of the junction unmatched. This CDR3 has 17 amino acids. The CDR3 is CASSTHLTGGRNQPQHF. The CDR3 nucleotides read TGTGCCAGTAGTACCCACCTGACAGGGGGCAGGAATCAGCCCCAGCATTTT.

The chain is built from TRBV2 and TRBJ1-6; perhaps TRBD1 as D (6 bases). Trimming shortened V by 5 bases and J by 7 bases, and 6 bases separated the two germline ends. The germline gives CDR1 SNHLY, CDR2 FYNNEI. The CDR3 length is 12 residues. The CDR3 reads CASSRGNSPLHF. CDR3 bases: TGTGCCAGCAGTAGGGGGAATTCACCCCTCCACTTT.

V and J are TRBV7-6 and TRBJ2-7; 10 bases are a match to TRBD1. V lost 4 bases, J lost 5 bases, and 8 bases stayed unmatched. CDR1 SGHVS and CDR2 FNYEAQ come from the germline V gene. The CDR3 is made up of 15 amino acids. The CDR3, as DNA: TGTGCCAGCAGCTCCTCCGGGACAGGGGCAGACGAGCAGTACTTC. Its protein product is CASSSSGTGADEQYF.